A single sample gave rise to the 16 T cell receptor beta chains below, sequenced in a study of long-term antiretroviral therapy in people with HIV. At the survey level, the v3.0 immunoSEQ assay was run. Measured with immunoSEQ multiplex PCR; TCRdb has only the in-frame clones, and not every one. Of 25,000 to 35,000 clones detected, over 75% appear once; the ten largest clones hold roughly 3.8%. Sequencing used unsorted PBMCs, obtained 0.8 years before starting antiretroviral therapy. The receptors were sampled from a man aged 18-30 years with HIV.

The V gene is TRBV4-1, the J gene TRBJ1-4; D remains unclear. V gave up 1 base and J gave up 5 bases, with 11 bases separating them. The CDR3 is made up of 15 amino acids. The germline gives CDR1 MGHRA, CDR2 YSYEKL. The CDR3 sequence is CASSQGEARNEKLFF. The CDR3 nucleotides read TGCGCCAGCAGCCAAGGAGAAGCCCGCAATGAAAAACTGTTTTTT.

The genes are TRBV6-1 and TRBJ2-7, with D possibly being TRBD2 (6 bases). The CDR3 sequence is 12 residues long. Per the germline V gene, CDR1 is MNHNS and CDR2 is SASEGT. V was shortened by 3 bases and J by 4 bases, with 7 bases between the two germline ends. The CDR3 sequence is CASSDRGYEQYF. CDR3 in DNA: TGTGCCAGCAGTGACCGGGGGTACGAGCAGTACTTC.

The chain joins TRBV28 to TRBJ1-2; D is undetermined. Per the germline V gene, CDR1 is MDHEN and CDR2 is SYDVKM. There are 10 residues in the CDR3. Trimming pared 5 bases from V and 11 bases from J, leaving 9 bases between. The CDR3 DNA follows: TGTGCCAGCAGTCACCTGGGGTACACCTTC. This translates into CASSHLGYTF.

CDR3 sequence: CASSLDGGNEKLFF. The DNA of the CDR3 is TGTGCCAGCAGCCTGGACGGGGGAAATGAAAAACTGTTTTTT. This chain links TRBV5-4 with TRBJ1-4; maybe TRBD1 (5 bases). The germline V gene has CDR1 SGHNT and CDR2 YYREEE (reference sequence). This CDR3 region has 14 residues. Trimming left V 4 bases short and J 5 bases short, with 12 bases between. The full variable domain, its missing parts supplied by reference TRBV5-4 and TRBJ1-4, is ETGVTQSPTHLIKTRGQQVTLRCSSQSGHNTVSWYQQALGQGPQFIFQYYREEENGRGNFPPRFSGLQFPNYSSELNVNALELDDSALYLCASSLDGGNEKLFFGSGTQLSVL.

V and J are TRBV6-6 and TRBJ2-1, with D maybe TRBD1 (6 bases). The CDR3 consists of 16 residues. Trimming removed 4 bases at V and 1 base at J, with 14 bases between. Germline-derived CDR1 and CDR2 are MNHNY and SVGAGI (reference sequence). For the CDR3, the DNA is TGTGCCAGCAGTTCATATACAGGGAGATCCTACAATGAGCAGTTCTTC. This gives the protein CASSSYTGRSYNEQFF.

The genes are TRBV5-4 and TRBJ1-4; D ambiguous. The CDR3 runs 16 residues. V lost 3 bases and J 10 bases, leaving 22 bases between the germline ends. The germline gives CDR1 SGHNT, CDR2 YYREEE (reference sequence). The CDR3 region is CASSSGRDPAAGKLFF. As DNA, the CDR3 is TGTGCCAGCAGCTCAGGACGAGACCCAGCAGCAGGAAAACTGTTTTTT.

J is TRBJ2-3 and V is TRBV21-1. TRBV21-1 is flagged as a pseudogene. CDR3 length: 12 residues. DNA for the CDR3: TGTGCCAGCAGCAAAGGTACAGATACGCAGTATTTT. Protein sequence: CASSKGTDTQYF.

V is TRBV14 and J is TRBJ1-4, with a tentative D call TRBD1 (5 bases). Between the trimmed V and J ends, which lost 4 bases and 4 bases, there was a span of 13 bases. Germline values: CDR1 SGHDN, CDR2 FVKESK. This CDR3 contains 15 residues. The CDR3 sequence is CASSPLGQNNEKLFF. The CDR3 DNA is TGTGCCAGCAGCCCCCTGGGGCAGAATAATGAAAAACTGTTTTTT.

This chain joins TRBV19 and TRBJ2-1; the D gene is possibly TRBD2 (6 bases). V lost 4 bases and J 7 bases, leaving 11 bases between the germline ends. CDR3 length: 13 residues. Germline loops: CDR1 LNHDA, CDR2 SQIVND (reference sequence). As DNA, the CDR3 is TGTGCCAGTAGTAGGGGAGGTTATAATGAGCAGTTCTTC. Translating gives CASSRGGYNEQFF. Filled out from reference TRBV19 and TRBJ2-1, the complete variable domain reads DGGITQSPKYLFRKEGQNVTLSCEQNLNHDAMYWYRQDPGQGLRLIYYSQIVNDFQKGDIAEGYSVSREKKESFPLTVTSAQKNPTAFYLCASSRGGYNEQFFGPGTRLTVL.

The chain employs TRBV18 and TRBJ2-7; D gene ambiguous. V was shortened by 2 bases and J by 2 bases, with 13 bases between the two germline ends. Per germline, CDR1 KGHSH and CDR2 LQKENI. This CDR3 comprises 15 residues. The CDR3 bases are TGTGCCAGCTCACCAGACTCCCTTTCTGCCTACGAGCAGTACTTC. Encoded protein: CASSPDSLSAYEQYF.

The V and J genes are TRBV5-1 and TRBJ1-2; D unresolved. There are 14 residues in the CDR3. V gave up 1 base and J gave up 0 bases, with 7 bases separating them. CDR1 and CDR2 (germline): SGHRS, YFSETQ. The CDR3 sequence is CASSLRPANYGYTF. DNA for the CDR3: TGCGCCAGCAGCTTGAGGCCCGCTAACTATGGCTACACCTTC.

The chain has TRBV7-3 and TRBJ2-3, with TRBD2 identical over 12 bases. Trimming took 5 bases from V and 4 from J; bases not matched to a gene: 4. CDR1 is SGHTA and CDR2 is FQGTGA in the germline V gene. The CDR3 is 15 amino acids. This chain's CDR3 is CASSLTSGSADTQYF. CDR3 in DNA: TGTGCCAGCAGCCTGACTAGCGGGAGCGCAGATACGCAGTATTTT.

The DNA for the CDR3 is TGTGCCAGCAGTTTTGGGCAGAATGAAAAACTGTTTTTT. It encodes CASSFGQNEKLFF. This chain connects TRBV27 to TRBJ1-4; D remains ambiguous. V was shortened by 3 bases and J by 5 bases, with 7 bases between the two germline ends. This CDR3 comprises 13 residues. Germline V CDR1 and CDR2: MNHEY, SMNVEV (reference sequence).

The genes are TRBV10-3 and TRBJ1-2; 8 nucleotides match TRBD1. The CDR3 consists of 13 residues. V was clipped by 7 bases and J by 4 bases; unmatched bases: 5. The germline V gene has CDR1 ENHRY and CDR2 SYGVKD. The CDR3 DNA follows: TGTGCCATCACAGGGGGCCCTTCCTATGGCTACACCTTC. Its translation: CAITGGPSYGYTF.

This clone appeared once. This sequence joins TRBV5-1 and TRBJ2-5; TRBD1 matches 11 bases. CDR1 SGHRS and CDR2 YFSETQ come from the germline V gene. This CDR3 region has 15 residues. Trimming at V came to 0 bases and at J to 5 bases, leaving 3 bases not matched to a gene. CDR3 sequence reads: CASSLGTGGRETQYF. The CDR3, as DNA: TGCGCCAGCAGCTTGGGGACAGGGGGCCGGGAGACCCAGTACTTC.

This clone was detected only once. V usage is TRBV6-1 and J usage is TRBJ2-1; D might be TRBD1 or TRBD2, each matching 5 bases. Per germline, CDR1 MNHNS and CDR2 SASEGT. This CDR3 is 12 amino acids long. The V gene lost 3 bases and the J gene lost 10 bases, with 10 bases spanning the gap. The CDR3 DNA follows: TGTGCCAGCAGTGATCTGGGACCGGAGCAGTTCTTC. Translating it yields CASSDLGPEQFF.